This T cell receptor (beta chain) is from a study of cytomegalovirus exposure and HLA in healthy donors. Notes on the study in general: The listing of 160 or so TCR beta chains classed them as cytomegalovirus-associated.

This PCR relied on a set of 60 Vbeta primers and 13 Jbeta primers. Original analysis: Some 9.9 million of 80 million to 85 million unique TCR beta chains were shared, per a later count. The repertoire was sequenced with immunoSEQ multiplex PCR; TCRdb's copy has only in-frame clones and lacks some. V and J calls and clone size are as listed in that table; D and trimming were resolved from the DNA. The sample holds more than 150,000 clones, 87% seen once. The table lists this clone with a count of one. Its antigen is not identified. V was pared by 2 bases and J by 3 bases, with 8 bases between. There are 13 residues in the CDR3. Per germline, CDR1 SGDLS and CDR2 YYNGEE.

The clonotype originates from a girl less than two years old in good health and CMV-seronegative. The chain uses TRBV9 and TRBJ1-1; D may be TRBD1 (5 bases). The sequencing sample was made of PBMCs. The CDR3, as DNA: TGTGCCAGCAGCGTGGGGGGGGACACTGAAGCTTTCTTT. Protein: CASSVGGDTEAFF.